The T cell receptor (beta chain) under discussion was sequenced for a study of spatial heterogeneity in lung cancer (dated by TCRdb to about 2019). In the study overall: Beta-chain transcripts were consistently detected in greater numbers than alpha-chain transcripts, which likely reflects a higher abundance of beta-chain transcripts. At surgery, both alpha and beta chains were TCR-sequenced in 200 to 250 tumor regions, over 61 matched nontumor lung samples and a few dozen PBMC samples. TCR repertoire features were related to nonsynonymous mutation counts determined by whole-exome sequencing of tumor tissue. TCR alpha and beta repertoires were quantitatively compared across multiple tumor regions, matched nontumor lung and blood in non-small cell lung cancer. In the raw uncorrected reads, each unique combination of TCR and UMI appeared on average more than ten times. Paper-wide results and their limitations: Ubiquitous expanded tumor TCRs were found in blood more often at tumor resection than at routine follow-up. Additional single-cell paired TCR alpha and beta sequencing was considered necessary to confirm, at a functional level, the hypothesis that regional TCRs recognize regional mutations.

This clonotype has ten or more counts. The clone's antigen remains unknown. No much larger clonotype is one base removed from it; base qualities were not supplied. Libraries were prepared through 5' RACE. Sequenced on a NextSeq 500. To allow correction of PCR and sequencing errors, the TCR library protocol tagged every TCR cDNA molecule with a unique molecular identifier. As for how the authors treated the data: TCR identification, UMI-based error correction and CDR3 extraction were performed with Decombinator tools. Expanded TCRs were defined as those above a frequency of 2 per 1,000, corresponding to the top 1% of the tumor frequency distribution. Renyi diversity was calculated using the R vegan package after each repertoire was subsampled 100 times to 5,000 TCRs. CDR3 similarity networks were built from amino acid triplet string-kernel similarity, connecting CDR3s with pairwise similarity above 0.82. TCRdb handled the public reads itself, with Q25 trimming in fastp and clone calling in MiXCR, and kept productive beta chains. Each CDR3 protein gets just one entry, which takes the most common genes and DNA from the rows behind it. What appears here as the V and J calls and clone size reflects TCRdb's work, not the paper's. The table for this sample lists approximately 81,000 distinct CDR3 sequences; roughly 12% of them were counted only once. The biggest ten clones account for 4.5% to 5.5% of the sample.

The V end loses 7 bases and the J end loses 4 bases, and a stretch of 16 bases separates them. Based on the germline V gene, the CDR1 and CDR2 sequences are MNHEY and SVGAGI. Including the terminal cysteine and phenylalanine, the CDR3 comprises 15 residues. Only the CDR3 DNA stays, 45 bases, in frame from base 1. Interpreted using the paper, the time point label stands for: sample taken at primary tumor resection. For TCR sequencing, whole RNA was extracted from tumor and nontumor lung tissue, or from cryopreserved PBMC samples, and no cell sorting was done. Donors were some 78 patients with early-stage, untreated non-small cell lung cancer from the lung TRACERx cohort. Patients were selected for TCR sequencing only if sufficient RNA was available from at least two tumor regions.

The chain couples TRBV6-5 to TRBJ2-2, with TRBD1 perhaps the D gene, on 6 matching bases. This TCR derives from a male donor with early-stage non-small cell lung cancer. Sequences were derived from PBMCs, sampled at surgery. The DNA is TGTGCCAGCACCTTCCATAGGGGGACCACCGGGGAGCTGTTTTTT. This yields the protein CASTFHRGTTGELFF.